Sequencing of this TCR beta chain was carried out in a study of shared clonotypes between healthy human individuals. Study conclusions and caveats: Sharing across four donors was highest in naive CD4 (roughly 5%) and lowest in memory CD8 (roughly 0.4%).

A note on this clone: Its matching antigen is unknown.

V was pared by 8 bases and J by 3 bases, with 12 bases between. Per the germline V gene, CDR1 is MNHNS and CDR2 is SASEGT. There are 13 residues in the CDR3. Original analysis: As immunoSEQ supplied junction-only sequences (without quality scores), filtering differed. The repertoire was sequenced with immunoSEQ multiplex PCR; TCRdb's copy has only in-frame clones and lacks some. For V, J and clone size, that table is used; D and trimming come from the DNA. The sample has some 2 million clones; around 95% are singletons. The sequence derives from a man between 18 and 29 years old in good health. The chain is built from TRBV6-1 and TRBJ2-3; D may be TRBD1 or TRBD2 (6 bases each). The sample was naive CD4+ T cells sorted from blood. The subset here: CD45RA+ positively selected. CDR3: CASEWGATDTQYF. The CDR3 DNA reads as TGTGCCAGCGAGTGGGGGGCTACAGATACGCAGTATTTT.